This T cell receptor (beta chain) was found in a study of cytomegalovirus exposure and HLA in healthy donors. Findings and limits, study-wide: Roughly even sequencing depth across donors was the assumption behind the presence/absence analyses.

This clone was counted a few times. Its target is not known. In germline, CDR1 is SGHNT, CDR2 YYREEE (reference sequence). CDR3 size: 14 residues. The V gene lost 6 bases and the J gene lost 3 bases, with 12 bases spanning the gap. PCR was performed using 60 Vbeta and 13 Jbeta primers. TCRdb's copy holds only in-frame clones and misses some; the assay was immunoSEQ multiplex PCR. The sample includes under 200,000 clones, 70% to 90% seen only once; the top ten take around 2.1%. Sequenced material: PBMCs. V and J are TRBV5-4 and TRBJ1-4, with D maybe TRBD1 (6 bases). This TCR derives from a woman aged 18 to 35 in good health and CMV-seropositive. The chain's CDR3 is CASTDRGSNEKLFF. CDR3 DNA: TGTGCCAGCACCGATAGGGGGTCTAATGAAAAACTGTTTTTT.